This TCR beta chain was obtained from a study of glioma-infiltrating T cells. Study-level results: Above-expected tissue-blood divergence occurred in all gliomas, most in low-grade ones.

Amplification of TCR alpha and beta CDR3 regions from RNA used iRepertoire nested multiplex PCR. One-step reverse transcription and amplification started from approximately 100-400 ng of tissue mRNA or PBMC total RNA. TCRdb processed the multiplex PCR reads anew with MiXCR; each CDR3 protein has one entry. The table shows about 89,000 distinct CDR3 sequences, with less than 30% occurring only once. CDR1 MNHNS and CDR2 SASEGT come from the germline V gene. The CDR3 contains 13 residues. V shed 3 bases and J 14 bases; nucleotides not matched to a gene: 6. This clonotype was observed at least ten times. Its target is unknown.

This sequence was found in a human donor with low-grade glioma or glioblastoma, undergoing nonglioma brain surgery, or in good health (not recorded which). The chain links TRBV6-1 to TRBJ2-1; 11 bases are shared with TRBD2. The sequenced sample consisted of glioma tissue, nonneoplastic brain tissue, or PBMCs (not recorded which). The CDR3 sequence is CASSEASGRQKFF. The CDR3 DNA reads TGTGCCAGCAGTGAGGCTAGCGGGAGGCAAAAGTTCTTC.